The present entry profiles one T cell receptor (beta chain) with its context. Its target is unknown. Germline-derived CDR1 and CDR2 are MNHEY and SMNVEV (reference sequence). Unmatched junction bases numbered 7, after V lost 5 bases and J lost 6 bases. The CDR3 loop spans 14 amino acids. This sample is drawn from a study of cytomegalovirus exposure and HLA in healthy donors. The PCR made use of 60 Vbeta and 13 Jbeta primers. Measured with immunoSEQ multiplex PCR; TCRdb has only the in-frame clones, and not every one. The repertoire consists of about 160,000 clones, with 85% occurring once and the leading ten covering 1%. Study-wide points: Among TCR beta chains, those listed as cytomegalovirus-associated numbered some 160.

The sequence derives from a boy between 2 and 10 years old in good health and CMV-seronegative. The chain carries TRBV27 and TRBJ1-5, with 7 bases matching TRBD1. Sequencing was done on a sample of PBMCs. The CDR3 protein is CASSLRQGRQPQHF. Written as DNA, the CDR3 is TGTGCCAGCAGTCTCCGACAGGGTCGTCAGCCCCAGCATTTT.